Listed here are 25 T cell receptor beta chains from one sample, sequenced in a study of tumor and adjacent non-tumor tissue in lung cancer. TCRbeta libraries were built with three rounds of nested PCR, modified from ARM-PCR. Via MiXCR, TCRdb re-called the multiplex PCR reads, giving one row per CDR3 protein. The repertoire consists of 200,000 to 250,000 distinct CDR3 sequences, with 71% occurring once and the leading ten covering under 30%. This sample's RNA came from whole unsorted tissue. Sequenced sample: lung tumor tissue. These receptors all come from a man in his sixties with non-small cell lung cancer.

This clonotype came up a few times. CDR3 sequence: CASSGTMTGYEQYF. The CDR3 DNA sequence: TGTGCCAGCAGTGGCACAATGACCGGCTACGAGCAGTACTTC. The chain combines TRBV2 with TRBJ2-7; D not resolved. The CDR3 contains 14 residues. CDR1 and CDR2 from the germline V gene are SNHLY and FYNNEI. V was clipped by 4 bases and J by 3 bases, with 13 bases between them.

In the case of this clonotype: Just one base apart from a much larger clone, this may be a read error. V usage is TRBV20-1 and J usage is TRBJ1-1, with D tentatively TRBD1 (5 bases). Germline CDR1 DFQATT, CDR2 SNEGSKA (reference sequence). V was cut by 4 bases and J by 4 bases, with 16 bases left in between. CDR3 length: 14 amino acids. The CDR3 loop reads CSAKDLEGPTEAFF. The CDR3 DNA follows: TGCAGTGCTAAAGACCTAGAGGGGCCCACTGAAGCTTTCTTT.

As regards this clonotype: A much larger clone sits a single nucleotide away, making a read error possible. The rearrangement joins TRBV5-5 to TRBJ2-7; D gene uncertain. The CDR3 has 15 residues. From germline, CDR1 is SGHKS and CDR2 YYEKEE (reference sequence). The DNA for the CDR3 is TGTGCCAACAGCTATTCCGGAGACCCTTTTTACGAGCAGTACTTC. Its translation is CANSYSGDPFYEQYF.

This clonotype appeared a single time. The J gene is TRBJ1-5, the V gene TRBV5-4; D perhaps matches TRBD1 (5 bases). Deletions cut 2 bases from V and 5 bases from J, with 14 bases between. In germline, CDR1 is SGHNT, CDR2 YYREEE (reference sequence). The CDR3 is 15 residues long. The CDR3 sequence: CASSFFGGSDQPQHF. CDR3 DNA sequence: TGTGCCAGCAGCTTTTTTGGGGGAAGTGATCAGCCCCAGCATTTT.

A word on this clonotype: This may arise from a read error, as a much more abundant clone is one base away. This chain connects TRBV20-1 to TRBJ2-3; D tentatively fits TRBD1 or TRBD2 (5 bases each). Trimming cost V 0 bases and J 2 bases, with 15 bases left between them. The CDR3 sequence is 16 residues long. Germline values: CDR1 DFQATT, CDR2 SNEGSKA (reference sequence). The CDR3 nucleotides read TGCAGTGCTAGAGATCATCGGGGCGGTTTCACAGATACGCAGTATTTT. Translation: CSARDHRGGFTDTQYF.

CDR3: CASSHLHGELFF. The DNA of the CDR3 is TGTGCCAGCAGTCACCTGCACGGGGAGCTGTTTTTT. The gene calls are TRBV6-5 and TRBJ2-2; no reliable D call. Trimming left V 5 bases short and J 7 bases short, with 8 bases between. The CDR3 totals 12 residues. CDR1 is MNHEY, CDR2 SVGAGI, per germline.

As concerns this clonotype: A read error may produce the germline difference seen at one junction end. The genes are TRBV11-1 and TRBJ1-1; 9 nucleotides line up with TRBD1. In germline, CDR1 is SGHAT, CDR2 FQDESV (reference sequence). The CDR3 has 14 amino acids. The CDR3 DNA reads TGTGCCAGTAGTTTAGCACAGGGGGCAACTGATGCTTTCTTT. Its protein is CASSLAQGATDAFF.

Concerning this clonotype itself: A junction boundary mismatches the germline segment, possibly from a read error. The chain has TRBV4-1 and TRBJ1-1; the D gene is possibly TRBD1 (6 bases). Germline V CDR1 and CDR2: MGHRA, YSYEKL. The CDR3 extends over 17 amino acids. CDR3 sequence: CASSQPTGGPRYTEASF. The CDR3 DNA is TGCGCCAGCAGCCAACCGACAGGCGGGCCAAGGTACACTGAAGCTTCCTTT.

Of note for this clonotype: A read error is possible here, since a much larger clone lies one base away. J is TRBJ1-2 and V is TRBV12-3 or TRBV12-4; 11 nucleotides line up with TRBD1. The CDR3 extends over 16 amino acids. This chain's CDR3 is CVSSPDRGQDNYGYTF. The CDR3 nucleotides read TGTGTCAGCAGTCCGGACAGGGGGCAGGATAACTATGGCTACACCTTC.

Remarks on this clonotype: An end of the junction differs from the germline gene, which may be a read error. The rearrangement joins TRBV7-3 to TRBJ2-5, with TRBD1 identical over 7 bases. The CDR3 sequence is 15 residues long. Germline CDR1 reads SGHTA; CDR2 reads FQGTGA. The CDR3 protein is CASILLGQPKETQYF. CDR3 bases: TGTGCCAGCATCTTACTGGGACAGCCCAAAGAGACCCAGTACTTC. The whole variable domain, filled in from reference TRBV7-3 and TRBJ2-5, reads GAGVSQTPSNKVTEKGKYVELRCDPISGHTALYWYRQSLGQGPEFLIYFQGTGAADDSGLPNDRFFAVRPEGSVSTLKIQRTERGDSAVYLCASILLGQPKETQYFGPGTRLLVL.

The V call is TRBV6-1, the J call TRBJ2-7; the D is unclear. V shed 2 bases and J shed 2 bases, with 10 bases lying between them. The CDR3 runs 14 residues. The germline gives CDR1 MNHNS, CDR2 SASEGT. CDR3 region: CASSELDMTYEQYF. CDR3 nucleotides: TGTGCCAGCAGTGAACTGGATATGACCTACGAGCAGTACTTC.

This chain joins TRBV11-1 and TRBJ1-1; the D is unclear. The germline V gene encodes CDR1 SGHAT and CDR2 FQDESV (reference sequence). The CDR3 spans 14 residues. V lost 4 bases to trimming and J lost 8 bases, with 17 bases between them. The CDR3 DNA follows: TGTGCCAGCAGCTCTGCGGCAGTACTTAGCGAAGCTTTCTTT. Its protein product is CASSSAAVLSEAFF.

In this sample, this clonotype turned up once. This is likely a read error, given that the CDR3 carries no conserved phenylalanine or tryptophan at its end. The chain recombines TRBV30 with TRBJ1-6; D possibly corresponds to TRBD1 (5 bases). The V gene's germline CDR1 is GTSNPN and CDR2 SVGIG (reference sequence). The CDR3 loop spans 15 amino acids. The CDR3 DNA is TGTGCCCGGAGATGGGGCGGAACGAATAATTCACCCCTCCACTAT. Translated, it gives CARRWGGTNNSPLHY.

This clonotype occurred a few times. The chain links TRBV9 to TRBJ2-1, with D perhaps TRBD2 (6 bases). Germline loops: CDR1 SGDLS, CDR2 YYNGEE. The CDR3 sequence is 16 residues long. Trimming removed 1 base at V and 0 bases at J, with 11 bases between. The CDR3: CASSVLAEVSYNEQFF. CDR3 bases: TGTGCCAGCAGCGTATTAGCGGAAGTCTCCTACAATGAGCAGTTCTTC.

Concerning this clonotype: A read error may account for a junction end that differs from germline. The rearrangement joins TRBV6-6 to TRBJ2-2, with D possibly being TRBD2 (5 bases). Germline values: CDR1 MNHNY, CDR2 SVGAGI (reference sequence). There are 16 residues in the CDR3. CDR3 loop: CASSSPGIGWIGELFF. As DNA, the CDR3 is TGTGCCAGTAGTTCCCCCGGGATAGGGTGGATCGGGGAGCTGTTTTTT.

The chain employs TRBV20-1 and TRBJ1-1; the D is unclear. CDR3 length equals 14 residues. Germline CDR1 DFQATT, CDR2 SNEGSKA (reference sequence). Trimming removed 4 bases from V and 1 base from J, with 13 bases in between. The CDR3 here is CSAKDMMANTEAFF. For the CDR3, the DNA is TGCAGTGCTAAAGATATGATGGCGAACACTGAAGCTTTCTTT.

In the case of this clonotype: This CDR3 fails to terminate in the conserved phenylalanine or tryptophan, so it likely reflects a read error. The V call is TRBV12-3 or TRBV12-4, the J call TRBJ2-3; D might be TRBD1 or TRBD2, each matching 5 bases. V was shortened by 5 bases and J by 6 bases, with 15 bases between the two germline ends. This CDR3 spans 14 amino acids. The CDR3 coding sequence is TGTGCCAGCAGTGTAGGGCCTGAGGGGGATACGCAGTATCTT. Protein sequence: CASSVGPEGDTQYL.

This clonotype came up many times. V gene TRBV4-3 combines with J gene TRBJ2-1, with 9 bases matching TRBD2. Looked up from germline, CDR1 is LGHNA and CDR2 is YSLEER. V shed 4 bases and J 8 bases; nucleotides not matched to a gene: 6. The CDR3 runs 14 residues. CDR3 DNA sequence: TGCGCCAGCAGCCCCGGGACTAGCTCTGATGAGCAGTTCTTC. Protein: CASSPGTSSDEQFF.

This clonotype has at least ten counts. The CDR3 end shows no conserved phenylalanine or tryptophan, and so a read error is likely. The rearrangement uses TRBV11-3 and TRBJ2-5, with 9 bases identical to TRBD2. The CDR3 runs 18 residues. CDR1 SGHNT and CDR2 YENEEA come from the germline V gene. With V trimmed by 1 base and J by 2 bases, 11 bases remained unmatched. CDR3 amino acids: CASSLGAAGGLVQETQYL. The CDR3 region has the DNA TGTGCCAGCAGCTTAGGAGCGGCGGGGGGGCTAGTTCAAGAGACCCAGTACCTC.

In this sample, this clonotype is large. The genes are TRBV12-3 or TRBV12-4 and TRBJ1-4; weak D call: TRBD1 (5 bases). This CDR3 contains 15 residues. Between the trimmed V and J ends, which lost 5 bases and 6 bases, there was a span of 16 bases. The CDR3 region is CASSIPMGVHEKLFF. CDR3 nucleotide sequence: TGTGCCAGCAGTATCCCTATGGGGGTTCATGAAAAACTGTTTTTT.

The chain joins TRBV7-9 to TRBJ2-7; 10 positions match TRBD2. CDR1 is SEHNR, CDR2 FQNEAQ, per germline (reference sequence). The V segment lost 5 bases and the J segment 5 bases; nucleotides outside the gene matches: 6. The CDR3 has 14 residues. The CDR3 protein is CASSPSGGENEQYF. In DNA form, the CDR3 reads TGTGCCAGCAGCCCCAGCGGGGGGGAAAACGAGCAGTACTTC.

As to this clonotype: A read error may explain this, as a much larger clone is one base away. The V and J genes are TRBV6-2 or TRBV6-3 and TRBJ1-1; D is unresolved. This CDR3 is 13 amino acids long. Per germline, CDR1 MNHEY and CDR2 SVGEGT. Trimming shortened V by 2 bases and J by 5 bases, and 9 bases separated the two germline ends. The CDR3 nucleotides are TGTGCCAGCAGTTACGGGGATGAAACTGAAGCTTTCTTT. It codes for CASSYGDETEAFF.

This clonotype was observed at least ten times. CDR3 nucleotides: TGTGCCTGGAGTTTGACAGGGGCCGGTCAGCCCCAGCATTTT. Protein: CAWSLTGAGQPQHF. The rearrangement joins TRBV30 to TRBJ1-5; 8 positions agree with TRBD1. The germline V gene has CDR1 GTSNPN and CDR2 SVGIG (reference sequence). The V gene end was trimmed by 2 bases and the J gene end by 6 bases; junction bases not matched to a gene: 6. The CDR3 loop spans 14 amino acids.

Turning to this clonotype: Lacking the conserved final phenylalanine or tryptophan, this CDR3 likely reflects a read error. The chain uses TRBV6-6 and TRBJ2-6; tentatively, D is TRBD1 (5 bases). The CDR3 runs to 13 residues. Per germline, CDR1 MNHNY and CDR2 SVGAGI (reference sequence). DNA of the CDR3: TGTGCCAGCAGTGGATCTGGGGCCTACGTCCTGACTTAC. As protein: CASSGSGAYVLTY.

The rearrangement uses TRBV5-1 and TRBJ2-3, with D unresolved. This CDR3 is 12 amino acids long. V lost 9 bases and J 6 bases, leaving 14 bases between the germline ends. Germline V gene data show CDR1 as SGHRS and CDR2 as YFSETQ. Here the CDR3 DNA reads TGCGCCAACAGTTACCAGAAGGATACGCAGTATTTT. Amino acids: CANSYQKDTQYF.